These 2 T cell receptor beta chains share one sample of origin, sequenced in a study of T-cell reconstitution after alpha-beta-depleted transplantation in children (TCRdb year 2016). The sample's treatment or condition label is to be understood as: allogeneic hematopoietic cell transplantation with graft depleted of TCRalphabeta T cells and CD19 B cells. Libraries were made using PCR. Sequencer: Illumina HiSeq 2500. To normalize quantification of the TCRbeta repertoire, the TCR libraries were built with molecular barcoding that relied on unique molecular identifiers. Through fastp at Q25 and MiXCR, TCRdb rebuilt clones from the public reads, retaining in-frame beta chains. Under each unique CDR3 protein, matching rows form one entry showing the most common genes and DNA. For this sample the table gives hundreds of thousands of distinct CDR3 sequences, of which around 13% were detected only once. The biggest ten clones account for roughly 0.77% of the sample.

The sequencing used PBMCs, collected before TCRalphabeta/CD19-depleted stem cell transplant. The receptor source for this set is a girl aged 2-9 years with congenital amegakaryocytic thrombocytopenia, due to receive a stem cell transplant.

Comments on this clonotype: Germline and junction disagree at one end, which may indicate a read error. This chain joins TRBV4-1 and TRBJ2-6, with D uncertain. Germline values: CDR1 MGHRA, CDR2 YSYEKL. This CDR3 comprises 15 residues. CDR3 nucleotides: TGCGCCAGCAGCAAGAGCAGCACTGGGACCAACGTCCTGACTTTC. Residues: CASSKSSTGTNVLTF.

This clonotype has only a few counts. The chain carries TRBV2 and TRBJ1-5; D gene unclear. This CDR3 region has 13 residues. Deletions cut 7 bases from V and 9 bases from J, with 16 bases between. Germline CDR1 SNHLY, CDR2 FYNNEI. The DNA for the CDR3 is TGTGCCAGCACCGCAGGATGGCCGGGGCCCCAGCATTTT. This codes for CASTAGWPGPQHF.